The clone carrying this T cell receptor beta chain has a count of ten or more. The antigen is unknown. This record comes from a study of T cells in Graves' hyperthyroidism and ophthalmopathy. The ends lost 7 bases at V and 6 bases at J; junction bases unmatched: 10. The CDR3 totals 14 residues. CDR1 is SNHLY, CDR2 FYNNEI, per germline. TCR beta CDR3 regions were amplified from RNA transcripts. TCR CDR3 underwent first-round RT-PCR with the HTBI primer set. TCRdb re-analysed the multiplex PCR reads in MiXCR, keeping a single row per CDR3 protein. The sample includes 300,000 to 500,000 distinct CDR3 sequences, around an eighth of them seen just once. Notes on the study in general: Peripheral blood also featured most of the thyroid clonotypes expanded above 0.001.

This TCR derives from a man over 45 with Graves' ophthalmopathy. The V and J genes are TRBV2 and TRBJ1-2; 8 nucleotides align to TRBD1. The sample was blood. CDR3 sequence reads: CASKTDRDGDGYTF. The CDR3 DNA reads TGTGCCAGCAAGACGGACAGGGACGGAGATGGCTACACCTTC. Filled out from reference TRBV2 and TRBJ1-2, the complete variable domain reads EPEVTQTPSHQVTQMGQEVILRCVPISNHLYFYWYRQILGQKVEFLVSFYNNEISEKSEIFDDQFSVERPDGSNFTLKIRSTKLEDSAMYFCASKTDRDGDGYTFGSGTRLTVV.